A few counts support the clone carrying this T cell receptor beta chain. The antigen remains unidentified. Through a sample-barcoded 5' primer and a J-beta primer mix, a second PCR was run for roughly 7 to 12 cycles. In TCRdb, the 5' RACE reads were re-called with MiXCR into one record per CDR3 protein. The table includes 1.5 million to 2 million distinct CDR3 sequences, roughly a third detected once. The data were taken from a study of blood T cells in healthy people across ages. Study background: T cells yielded about one barcoded beta molecule per two cells through template switching. Study conclusions and caveats: One million T cells yielded diversity estimates that were considered underestimates.

The CDR3 runs to 17 residues. Losses at the gene ends were 3 bases for V and 1 base for J; bases not matched to a gene: 12. Germline V gene data show CDR1 as DFQATT and CDR2 as SNEGSKA (reference sequence). Sequencing was performed on blood. The TCR was taken from a woman aged 25-40 years in good health. V gene TRBV20-1 combines with J gene TRBJ2-3; 8 positions agree with TRBD2. CDR3 sequence reads: CSARVGAGRGRTDTQYF. CDR3 nucleotides: TGCAGTGCTAGGGTTGGGGCCGGGAGGGGTCGCACAGATACGCAGTATTTT.